This T cell receptor (beta chain) is drawn from a study of monozygotic twins with inflammatory bowel disease. The study's findings and limits: There was no support for any single strong signal or clonotype associated with IBD.

This CDR3 has 12 residues. Germline CDR1 and CDR2: SGHVS and FQNEAQ. Every TCR library consumed around 4,000 ng of total RNA. Researchers ran eight separate cDNA reactions for each sample. Each of TCRalpha and TCRbeta cDNA went through two nested PCRs, lasting approximately 16 and 9 cycles. TCRdb reanalyzed the 5' RACE reads, giving one entry per CDR3 protein sequence and no DNA. The sample data list hundreds of thousands of distinct CDR3 sequences. Concerning this clonotype itself: Its specificity is unknown.

The TCR sequence derives from a human donor with ulcerative colitis or Crohn's disease, or a healthy co-twin of an affected twin (not recorded which). The genes are TRBV7-8 and TRBJ2-7. The source material was blood. The CDR3 spells CASSRTTDEQYF.